This T cell receptor (beta chain) was profiled in a study of cytomegalovirus exposure and HLA in healthy donors. Study-level findings and limits: A later analysis appeared to link common viral pathogens to several of the most significant clusters. Later analysis demonstrated an association between a missense DCLRE1C variant and TCR beta V- and J-gene trimming.

PCR employed 60 Vbeta and 13 Jbeta primers. The protocol was immunoSEQ multiplex PCR, while the TCRdb copy is restricted to in-frame clones and leaves out a portion. The sample contains approximately 180,000 clones, 81% of which appear only once. In regard to this clone: What it recognizes is unknown.

The origin of this receptor is a woman between 18 and 30 years old in good health and CMV-seropositive. What was sequenced was PBMCs.

The chain's CDR3 is CASSHSAGGPQETQYF. CDR3 nucleotides: TGTGCCAGCAGCCACTCGGCGGGGGGCCCTCAAGAGACCCAGTACTTC. The chain has TRBV7-9 and TRBJ2-5; 8 positions agree with TRBD2. Trimming removed 5 bases from V and 2 bases from J; junction bases left unmatched: 10. Germline assignment: CDR1 SEHNR and CDR2 FQNEAQ (reference sequence). CDR3 length: 16 amino acids.